Listed below are T cell receptor beta chains from one sample, sequenced in a study of blood T cell repertoires in COVID-19. The method was immunoSEQ multiplex PCR; TCRdb's version includes in-frame clones alone and lacks a portion of them. The table lists roughly 150,000 clones, 87% of them singletons. The sequenced material came from peripheral blood. Receptors originate from a man at least 80 years old with acute or convalescent COVID-19. The CDR3 runs from the conserved cysteine through the conserved F or W. Each record gives: J gene, clone size, D gene, V gene, CDR3 DNA, CDR3 protein. D genes are given only for firm matches. Expanded clones get a size class; other rows say once, few or many, or leave the size out.

J: TRBJ2-1
size: -
D: TRBD2
V: TRBV24-1
DNA: TGTGCCACCAGTGACCCAGGACTAGCGGGAGAAATCTATGAGCAGTTCTTC
CDR3: CATSDPGLAGEIYEQFF

J: TRBJ1-2
size: -
D: -
V: TRBV28
DNA: TGTGCCAGCAGGTCACCGGGGTCCCCACTCTACACCTTC
CDR3: CASRSPGSPLYTF

J: TRBJ2-5
size: -
D: -
V: TRBV7-9
DNA: TGTGCCAGCAGCATCTCCAGAATACAAGAGACCCAGTACTTC
CDR3: CASSISRIQETQYF

J: TRBJ1-2
size: -
D: -
V: TRBV5-1
DNA: TGCGCCAGCAGCTTGGTATGGGGCGGTGACTATGGCTACACCTTC
CDR3: CASSLVWGGDYGYTF

J: TRBJ2-7
size: -
D: -
V: TRBV5-1
DNA: TGCGCCAGCAGCCCCAACAACTACGAGCAGTACTTC
CDR3: CASSPNNYEQYF

J: TRBJ1-2
size: -
D: -
V: TRBV18
DNA: TGTGCCAGCTCACCATCGGGACTTAATGGCTACACCTTC
CDR3: CASSPSGLNGYTF

J: TRBJ1-5
size: -
D: TRBD1
V: TRBV7-8
DNA: TGTGCCAGCAGCACAGGGGTGAATCAGCCCCAGCATTTT
CDR3: CASSTGVNQPQHF

J: TRBJ1-3
size: -
D: -
V: TRBV2
DNA: TGTGCCAGCAGAGCCTACAGTGGAAACACCATATATTTT
CDR3: CASRAYSGNTIYF

J: TRBJ2-7
size: -
D: TRBD2
V: TRBV12-3/TRBV12-4
DNA: TGTGCCAGCAGTTCCGGGACTACTTACGAGCAGTACTTC
CDR3: CASSSGTTYEQYF

J: TRBJ2-3
size: -
D: -
V: TRBV18
DNA: TGTGCCAGCTCACCACCCCGAGGAGCTCCAGATACGCAGTATTTT
CDR3: CASSPPRGAPDTQYF

J: TRBJ1-5
size: once
D: TRBD1
V: TRBV2
DNA: TGTGCCAGCAGTGCCCCCCAGGGGGGTCAGCCCCAGCATTTT
CDR3: CASSAPQGGQPQHF

J: TRBJ2-1
size: -
D: -
V: TRBV25-1
DNA: TGTGCCAGCAGCCCCGAGGGCAGGAGCTCCTACAATGAGCAGTTCTTC
CDR3: CASSPEGRSSYNEQFF

J: TRBJ2-1
size: once
D: TRBD2
V: TRBV28
DNA: TGTGCCAGCAGTTTACTAGCGGGAGAAAATGAGCAGTTCTTC
CDR3: CASSLLAGENEQFF

J: TRBJ2-3
size: -
D: TRBD2
V: TRBV19
DNA: TGTGCCAGTAGTATGGGAGCGGGAGGGGTAGATACGCAGTATTTT
CDR3: CASSMGAGGVDTQYF

J: TRBJ2-3
size: -
D: TRBD1
V: TRBV13
DNA: TGTGCCAGCAGCCTCGGGACAGGGGGTTTCACAGATACGCAGTATTTT
CDR3: CASSLGTGGFTDTQYF

J: TRBJ1-2
size: -
D: -
V: TRBV19
DNA: TGTGCCAGTAGTATAGTTTTCACCGCGATTAACTATGGCTACACCTTC
CDR3: CASSIVFTAINYGYTF

J: TRBJ1-3
size: -
D: -
V: TRBV6-5
DNA: TGTGCCAGCAGGGGCGGACAGCCTTCTGGAAACACCATATATTTT
CDR3: CASRGGQPSGNTIYF

J: TRBJ1-1
size: -
D: -
V: TRBV5-6
DNA: TGTGCCAGCAGCTTTTGGGAGATTGCTGAAGCTTTCTTT
CDR3: CASSFWEIAEAFF

J: TRBJ1-2
size: few
D: -
V: TRBV19
DNA: TGTGCCAGTAGCATCGACACCCTCTATGGCTACACCTTC
CDR3: CASSIDTLYGYTF

J: TRBJ1-1
size: -
D: TRBD1
V: TRBV7-2
DNA: TGTGCCAGCAGCTCTGGGACAGGGGGCATTACTGAAGCTTTCTTT
CDR3: CASSSGTGGITEAFF

J: TRBJ2-3
size: once
D: -
V: TRBV7-2
DNA: TGTGCCAGCAGCTTCCGAAACAGACAGGGCACAGATACGCAGTATTTT
CDR3: CASSFRNRQGTDTQYF

J: TRBJ2-7
size: once
D: -
V: TRBV10-3
DNA: TGTGCCATCAGTGAGTCGTTTAACAGAATGACCTACGAGCAGTACTTC
CDR3: CAISESFNRMTYEQYF

J: TRBJ2-7
size: -
D: TRBD2
V: TRBV6-2/TRBV6-3
DNA: TGTGCCAGCAGTCTTCCGGGACTAGGGATTTACGAGCAGTACTTC
CDR3: CASSLPGLGIYEQYF

J: TRBJ2-1
size: -
D: TRBD2
V: TRBV5-1
DNA: TGCGCCAGCAGCGGACTAGCGGCATCCTACAATGAGCAGTTCTTC
CDR3: CASSGLAASYNEQFF

J: TRBJ1-6
size: -
D: -
V: TRBV7-9
DNA: TGTGCCAGCAGCTTAGGGGAGTCACCCCTCCACTTT
CDR3: CASSLGESPLHF

J: TRBJ1-2
size: -
D: -
V: TRBV5-1
DNA: TGCGCCAGCAGTTCGGGACAACCGAACTATGGCTACACCTTC
CDR3: CASSSGQPNYGYTF

J: TRBJ2-7
size: once
D: TRBD1
V: TRBV28
DNA: TGTGCCAGCAGTCCTCGGACAGGGGGTTTCGTCTACGAGCAGTACTTC
CDR3: CASSPRTGGFVYEQYF

J: TRBJ2-7
size: -
D: TRBD2
V: TRBV18
DNA: TGTGCCAGCTCACCCGCGGAGACTAGCGGGAGGGAGCAGTACTTC
CDR3: CASSPAETSGREQYF

J: TRBJ1-6
size: -
D: TRBD1
V: TRBV7-9
DNA: TGTGCCAGCAGCCGACAGGGCCGTTCGGCCCTCCACTTT
CDR3: CASSRQGRSALHF

J: TRBJ1-4
size: few
D: TRBD1
V: TRBV19
DNA: TGTGCCACCGGACAGGGCGTGAGGGAAAAACTGTTTTTT
CDR3: CATGQGVREKLFF

J: TRBJ1-3
size: -
D: -
V: TRBV5-6
DNA: TGTGCCAGCAGCTTGGGTCTGGGGACAATTGGAAACACCATATATTTT
CDR3: CASSLGLGTIGNTIYF

J: TRBJ2-1
size: -
D: -
V: TRBV7-8
DNA: TGTGCCAGCAGCTTCTACGTTATGGACAATGAGCAGTTCTTC
CDR3: CASSFYVMDNEQFF

J: TRBJ2-6
size: -
D: TRBD1
V: TRBV24-1
DNA: TGTGCCACCACTCCGGGACAGGGAAGACCTGGGGCCAACGTCCTGACTTTC
CDR3: CATTPGQGRPGANVLTF

J: TRBJ1-2
size: once
D: TRBD1
V: TRBV10-2
DNA: TGCGCCAGCAGTGGTACAGGGGCCGTTGGCTACACCTTC
CDR3: CASSGTGAVGYTF

J: TRBJ1-4
size: -
D: -
V: TRBV19
DNA: TGTGCCAGTAGTCGTTTCGGGGAAGCTAATGAAAAACTGTTTTTT
CDR3: CASSRFGEANEKLFF

J: TRBJ1-2
size: -
D: TRBD1
V: TRBV3-1/TRBV3-2
DNA: TGTGCCAGCAGTCGAGCCGGGACAGGGGGCAACTATGGCTACACCTTC
CDR3: CASSRAGTGGNYGYTF

J: TRBJ1-4
size: -
D: -
V: TRBV6-5
DNA: TGTGCCAGCAGGGGGGGATCTACTAATGAAAAACTGTTTTTT
CDR3: CASRGGSTNEKLFF

J: TRBJ1-2
size: -
D: -
V: TRBV6-1
DNA: TGTGCCAGCAGTGAAGCGACACAGACGCATGGCTACACCTTC
CDR3: CASSEATQTHGYTF

J: TRBJ2-7
size: once
D: -
V: TRBV30
DNA: TGTGCCTGGAGTGTGCAGGGTGGGCAGTACTTC
CDR3: CAWSVQGGQYF

J: TRBJ2-3
size: -
D: -
V: TRBV11-3
DNA: TGTGCCAGCAGCGCACGAGCAGATACGCAGTATTTT
CDR3: CASSARADTQYF

J: TRBJ1-2
size: -
D: -
V: TRBV30
DNA: TGTGCCTGGAATCTACAGGGCTTTTATGGCTACACCTTC
CDR3: CAWNLQGFYGYTF

J: TRBJ1-4
size: -
D: TRBD1
V: TRBV19
DNA: TGTGCCAGTAGTACGGGGACAGCTTCTAATGAAAAACTGTTTTTT
CDR3: CASSTGTASNEKLFF

J: TRBJ1-6
size: -
D: -
V: TRBV7-9
DNA: TGTGCCAGCAGCTTAGTAACGCTAAGCTCACCCCTCCACTTT
CDR3: CASSLVTLSSPLHF

J: TRBJ2-7
size: -
D: -
V: TRBV5-6
DNA: TGTGCCAGCAGCCAGAGGTTTGGCGAGCAGTACTTC
CDR3: CASSQRFGEQYF

J: TRBJ2-7
size: -
D: TRBD1
V: TRBV28
DNA: TGTGCCAGCAGACCACCGGGACAGACCTACGAGCAGTACTTC
CDR3: CASRPPGQTYEQYF

J: TRBJ1-5
size: few
D: TRBD1
V: TRBV30
DNA: TGTGCCTGGGGAGGGACAGGGAGTCCTTATAGCAATCAGCCCCAGCATTTT
CDR3: CAWGGTGSPYSNQPQHF